This T cell receptor (beta chain) was found in a study of T cell repertoires in ileal Crohn's disease. Study information: Operated complications were stricturing disease (about 60%) and penetrating disease (approximately 39%). Biopsies of the neoterminal ileum at postoperative colonoscopy form M6 samples.

Study conclusions and caveats: Compared with CD4 T cells, sorted CD8 cells carried more expanded clones.

As regards this clone: The antigen is undetermined.

Documented time point: neoterminal ileum biopsy at postoperative endoscopy, about 6 months after surgery. Adults with ileal or ileocolonic Crohn's disease and an indication for resection were eligible. V shed 0 bases and J 2 bases; nucleotides not matched to a gene: 5. CDR1 and CDR2 (germline): SGDLS, YYNGEE. CDR3 size: 16 residues. Sequencing used immunoSEQ multiplex PCR; TCRdb keeps in-frame clones, though not all of them. The sample records fewer than 15,000 clones, roughly 80% being singletons. The rearrangement joins TRBV9 to TRBJ2-4; 7 bases map to TRBD2. The TCR was taken from an adult with Crohn's disease. Sequencing was done on a sample of ileal tissue. The chain's CDR3 is CASSVDPGGSKNIQYF. For the CDR3, the DNA is TGTGCCAGCAGCGTAGATCCCGGGGGGTCCAAAAACATTCAGTACTTC.